This T cell receptor (beta chain) was recovered during a study of blood T cell repertoires in COVID-19. Turning to the study itself: Spain, Italy and the United States supplied samples that represented acute and convalescent COVID-19.

Clones were read by immunoSEQ multiplex PCR, and TCRdb kept only the in-frame ones, dropping some. This table holds about 140,000 clones, about 85% found once. The CDR3 totals 16 residues. Trimming took 3 bases from V and 2 from J; bases not matched to a gene: 7. Germline V gives CDR1 SGDLS, CDR2 YYNGEE. The chain recombines TRBV9 with TRBJ2-1, with 8 bases that match TRBD1. The sample taken for sequencing was peripheral blood. The clonotype originates from a human donor in a cohort sampled during active COVID-19. CDR3 region: CASSGQGTGTYNEQFF. The CDR3 DNA follows: TGTGCCAGCAGCGGTCAAGGGACAGGTACCTACAATGAGCAGTTCTTC. Variable domain in full (rest from reference TRBV9 and TRBJ2-1): DSGVTQTPKHLITATGQRVTLRCSPRSGDLSVYWYQQSLDQGLQFLIQYYNGEERAKGNILERFSAQQFPDLHSELNLSSLELGDSALYFCASSGQGTGTYNEQFFGPGTRLTVL.